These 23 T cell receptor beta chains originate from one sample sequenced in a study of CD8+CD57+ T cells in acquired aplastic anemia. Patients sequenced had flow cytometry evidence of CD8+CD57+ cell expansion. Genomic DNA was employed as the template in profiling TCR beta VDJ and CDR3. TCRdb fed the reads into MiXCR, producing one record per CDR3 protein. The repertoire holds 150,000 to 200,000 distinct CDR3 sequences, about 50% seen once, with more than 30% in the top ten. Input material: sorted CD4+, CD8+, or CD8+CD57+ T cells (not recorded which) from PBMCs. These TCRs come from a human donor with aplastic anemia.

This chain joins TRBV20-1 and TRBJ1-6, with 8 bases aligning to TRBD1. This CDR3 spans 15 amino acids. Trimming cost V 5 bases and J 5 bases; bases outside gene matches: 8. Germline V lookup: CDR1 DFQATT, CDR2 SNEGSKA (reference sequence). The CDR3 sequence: CSAPRQGLDNSPLHF. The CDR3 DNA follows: TGCAGTGCTCCCCGACAGGGGTTGGATAATTCACCCCTCCACTTT.

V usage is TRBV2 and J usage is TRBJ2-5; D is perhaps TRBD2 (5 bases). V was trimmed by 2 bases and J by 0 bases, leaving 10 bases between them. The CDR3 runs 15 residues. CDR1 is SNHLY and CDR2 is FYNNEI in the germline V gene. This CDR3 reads CASSEYQRNQETQYF. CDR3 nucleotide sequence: TGTGCCAGCAGTGAATACCAGCGGAACCAAGAGACCCAGTACTTC.

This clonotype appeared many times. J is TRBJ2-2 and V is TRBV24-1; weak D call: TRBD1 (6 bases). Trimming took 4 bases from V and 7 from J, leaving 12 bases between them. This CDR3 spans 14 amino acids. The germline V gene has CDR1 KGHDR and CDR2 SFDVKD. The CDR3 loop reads CATSDLDRSGELFF. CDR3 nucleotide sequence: TGTGCCACCAGTGACCTAGACAGGAGCGGGGAGCTGTTTTTT.

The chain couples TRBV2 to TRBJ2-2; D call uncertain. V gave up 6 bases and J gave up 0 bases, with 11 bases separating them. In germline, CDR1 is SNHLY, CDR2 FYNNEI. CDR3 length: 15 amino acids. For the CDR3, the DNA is TGTGCCAGCAGAATACAGACTGCGAACACCGGGGAGCTGTTTTTT. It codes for CASRIQTANTGELFF.

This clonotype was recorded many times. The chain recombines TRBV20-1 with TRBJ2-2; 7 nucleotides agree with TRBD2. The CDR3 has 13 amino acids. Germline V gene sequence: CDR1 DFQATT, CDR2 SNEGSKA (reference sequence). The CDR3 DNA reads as TGCAGCGCTCCGGGACTAAACACCGGGGAGCTGTTTTTT. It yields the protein CSAPGLNTGELFF.

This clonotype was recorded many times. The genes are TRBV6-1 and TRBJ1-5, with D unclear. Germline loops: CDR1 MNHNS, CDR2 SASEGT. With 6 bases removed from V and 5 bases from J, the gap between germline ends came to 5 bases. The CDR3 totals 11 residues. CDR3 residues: CASSDYQPQHF. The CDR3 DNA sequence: TGTGCCAGCAGCGACTATCAGCCCCAGCATTTT.

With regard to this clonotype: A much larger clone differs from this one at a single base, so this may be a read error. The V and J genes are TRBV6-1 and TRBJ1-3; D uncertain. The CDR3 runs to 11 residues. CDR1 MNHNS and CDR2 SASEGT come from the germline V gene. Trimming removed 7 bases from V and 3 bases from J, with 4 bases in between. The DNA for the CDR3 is TGTGCCAGCACGGTTGGAAACACCATATATTTT. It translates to CASTVGNTIYF.

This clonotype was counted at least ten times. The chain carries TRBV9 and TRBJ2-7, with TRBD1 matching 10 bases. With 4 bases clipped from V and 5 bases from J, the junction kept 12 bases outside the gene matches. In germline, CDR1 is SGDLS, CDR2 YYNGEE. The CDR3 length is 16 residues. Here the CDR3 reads CASSQLTGGYSDEQYF. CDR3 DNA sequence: TGTGCCAGCAGCCAATTGACAGGGGGCTATAGCGACGAGCAGTACTTC. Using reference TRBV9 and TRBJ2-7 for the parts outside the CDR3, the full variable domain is DSGVTQTPKHLITATGQRVTLRCSPRSGDLSVYWYQQSLDQGLQFLIQYYNGEERAKGNILERFSAQQFPDLHSELNLSSLELGDSALYFCASSQLTGGYSDEQYFGPGTRLTVT.

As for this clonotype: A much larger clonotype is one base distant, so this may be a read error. CDR3 sequence: CASSSTGNSPLHF. The CDR3, as DNA: TGTGCCAGCAGCTCGACAGGGAATTCACCCCTCCACTTT. The rearrangement links TRBV7-6 to TRBJ1-6; 7 nucleotides line up with TRBD1. Germline lookup yields CDR1 SGHVS and CDR2 FNYEAQ. V was pared by 4 bases and J by 7 bases, with 1 base of the junction left unmatched. The CDR3 covers 13 residues.

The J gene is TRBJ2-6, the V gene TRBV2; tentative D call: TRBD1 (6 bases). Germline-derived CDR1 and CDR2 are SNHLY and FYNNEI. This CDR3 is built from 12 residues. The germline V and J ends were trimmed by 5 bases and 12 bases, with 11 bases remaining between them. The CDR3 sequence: CASSTGMTVLTF. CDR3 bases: TGTGCCAGCAGTACAGGGATGACCGTCCTGACTTTC.

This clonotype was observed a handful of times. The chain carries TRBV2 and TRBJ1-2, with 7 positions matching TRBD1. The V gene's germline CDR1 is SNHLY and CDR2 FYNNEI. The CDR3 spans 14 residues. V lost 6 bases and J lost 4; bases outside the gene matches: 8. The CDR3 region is CASRGWTGAYGYTF. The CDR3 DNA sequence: TGTGCCAGCAGGGGGTGGACAGGCGCCTATGGCTACACCTTC. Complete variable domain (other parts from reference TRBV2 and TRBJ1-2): EPEVTQTPSHQVTQMGQEVILRCVPISNHLYFYWYRQILGQKVEFLVSFYNNEISEKSEIFDDQFSVERPDGSNFTLKIRSTKLEDSAMYFCASRGWTGAYGYTFGSGTRLTVV.

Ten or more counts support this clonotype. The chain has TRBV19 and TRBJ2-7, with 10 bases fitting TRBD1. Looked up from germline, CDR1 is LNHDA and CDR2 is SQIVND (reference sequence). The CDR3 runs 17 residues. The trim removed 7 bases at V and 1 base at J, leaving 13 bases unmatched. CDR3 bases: TGTGCCAGTAAGGATTGGGGGGGGGACAGGGGATCCTACGAGCAGTACTTC. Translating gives CASKDWGGDRGSYEQYF.

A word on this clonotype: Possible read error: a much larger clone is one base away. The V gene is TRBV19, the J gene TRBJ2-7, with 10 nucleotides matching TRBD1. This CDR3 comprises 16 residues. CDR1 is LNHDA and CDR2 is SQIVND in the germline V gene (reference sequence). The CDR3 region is CASGMHAGTGDLEQYF. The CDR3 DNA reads TGTGCCAGTGGTATGCACGCCGGGACAGGGGATCTCGAGCAGTACTTC. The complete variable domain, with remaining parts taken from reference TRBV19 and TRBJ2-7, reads DGGITQSPKYLFRKEGQNVTLSCEQNLNHDAMYWYRQDPGQGLRLIYYSQIVNDFQKGDIAEGYSVSREKKESFPLTVTSAQKNPTAFYLCASGMHAGTGDLEQYFGPGTRLTVT.

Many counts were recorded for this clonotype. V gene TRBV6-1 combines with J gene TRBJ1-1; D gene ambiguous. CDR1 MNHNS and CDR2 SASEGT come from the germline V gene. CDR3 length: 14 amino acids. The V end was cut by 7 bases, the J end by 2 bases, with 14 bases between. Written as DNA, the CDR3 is TGTGCCAGCATATTGGGAGACGAAAACACTGAAGCTTTCTTT. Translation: CASILGDENTEAFF.

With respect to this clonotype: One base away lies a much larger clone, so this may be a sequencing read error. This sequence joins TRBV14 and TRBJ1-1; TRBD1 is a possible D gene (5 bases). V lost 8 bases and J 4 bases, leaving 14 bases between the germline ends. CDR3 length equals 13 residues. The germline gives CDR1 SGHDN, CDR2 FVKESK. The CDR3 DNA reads TGTGCCAGCGCCCGGGGAAGGGGCACTGAAGCTTTCTTT. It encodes CASARGRGTEAFF.

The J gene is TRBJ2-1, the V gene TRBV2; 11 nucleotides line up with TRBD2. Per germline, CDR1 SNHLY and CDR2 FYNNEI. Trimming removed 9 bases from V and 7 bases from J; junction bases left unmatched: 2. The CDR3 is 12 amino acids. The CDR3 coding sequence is TGTGCCAGTGTAGCGGGGGGGAATGAGCAGTTCTTC. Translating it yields CASVAGGNEQFF.

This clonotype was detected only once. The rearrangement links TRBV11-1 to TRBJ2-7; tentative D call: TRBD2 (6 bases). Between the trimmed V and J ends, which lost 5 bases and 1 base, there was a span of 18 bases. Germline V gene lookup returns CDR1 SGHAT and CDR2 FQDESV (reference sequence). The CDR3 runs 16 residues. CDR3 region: CASSQEPGATSYEQYF. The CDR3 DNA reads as TGTGCCAGCAGCCAGGAACCGGGAGCCACATCCTACGAGCAGTACTTC.

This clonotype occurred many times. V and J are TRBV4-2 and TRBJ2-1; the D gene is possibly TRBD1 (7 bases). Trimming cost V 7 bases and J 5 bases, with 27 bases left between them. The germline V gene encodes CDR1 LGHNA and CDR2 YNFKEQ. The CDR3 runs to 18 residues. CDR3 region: CASTPAIQGVAAHNEQFF. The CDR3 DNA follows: TGTGCCAGCACCCCCGCAATCCAGGGGGTAGCGGCTCACAATGAGCAGTTCTTC.

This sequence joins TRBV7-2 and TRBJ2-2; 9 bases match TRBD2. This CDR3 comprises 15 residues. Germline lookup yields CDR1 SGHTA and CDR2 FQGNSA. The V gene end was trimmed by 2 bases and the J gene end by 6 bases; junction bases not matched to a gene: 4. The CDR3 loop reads CASSLWLAGPGELFF. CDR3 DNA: TGTGCCAGCAGCTTATGGCTAGCGGGGCCCGGGGAGCTGTTTTTT. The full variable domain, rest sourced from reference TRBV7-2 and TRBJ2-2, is GAGVSQSPSNKVTEKGKDVELRCDPISGHTALYWYRQSLGQGLEFLIYFQGNSAPDKSGLPSDRFSAERTGGSVSTLTIQRTQQEDSAVYLCASSLWLAGPGELFFGEGSRLTVL.

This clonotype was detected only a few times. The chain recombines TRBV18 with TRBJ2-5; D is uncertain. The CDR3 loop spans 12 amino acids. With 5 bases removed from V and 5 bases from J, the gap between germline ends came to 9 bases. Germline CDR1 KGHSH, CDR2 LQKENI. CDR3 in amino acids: CASSSPKETQYF. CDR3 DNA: TGTGCCAGCTCATCCCCAAAGGAGACCCAGTACTTC.

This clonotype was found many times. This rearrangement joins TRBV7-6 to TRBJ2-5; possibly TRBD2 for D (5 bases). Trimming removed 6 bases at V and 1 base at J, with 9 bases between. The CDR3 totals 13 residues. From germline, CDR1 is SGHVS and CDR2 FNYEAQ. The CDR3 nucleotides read TGTGCCAGCAGGTCGGGATTCCAAGAGACCCAGTACTTC. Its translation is CASRSGFQETQYF.

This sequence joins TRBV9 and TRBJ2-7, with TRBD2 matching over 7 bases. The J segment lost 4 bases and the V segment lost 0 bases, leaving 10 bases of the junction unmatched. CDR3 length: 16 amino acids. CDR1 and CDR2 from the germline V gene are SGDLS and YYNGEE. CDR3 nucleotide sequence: TGTGCCAGCAGCGTAGGCCCCGGACTAGTGGGGTACGAGCAGTACTTC. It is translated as CASSVGPGLVGYEQYF.

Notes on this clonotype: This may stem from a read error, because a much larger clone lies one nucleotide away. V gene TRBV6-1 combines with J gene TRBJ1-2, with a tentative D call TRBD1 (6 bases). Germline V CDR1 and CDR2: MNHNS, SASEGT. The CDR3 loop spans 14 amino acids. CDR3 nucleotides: TGTGCCAGCAGTGAGTTTTGGGGGGCGGATGGCCACACCTTC. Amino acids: CASSEFWGADGHTF.